The clone carrying this T cell receptor (beta chain) has just a few counts. The data derive from a study of T cell changes during pregnancy in multiple sclerosis. This CDR3 comprises 14 residues. The germline V gene encodes CDR1 ENHRY and CDR2 SYGVKD. The V gene end was trimmed by 4 bases and the J gene end by 0 bases; junction bases not matched to a gene: 1. Produced via immunoSEQ multiplex PCR; TCRdb's table is partial and in-frame only. This sample has fewer than 70,000 clones, with approximately 90% found just once. V is TRBV10-3 and J is TRBJ1-1; 8 bases match TRBD1. The source of this sequence is a female donor with multiple sclerosis, enrolled in a pregnancy study. This sample comprised peripheral blood, obtained in the third trimester of pregnancy. CDR3 DNA: TGTGCCATCAGTGGACAGGGGATGAACACTGAAGCTTTCTTT. It translates to CAISGQGMNTEAFF.